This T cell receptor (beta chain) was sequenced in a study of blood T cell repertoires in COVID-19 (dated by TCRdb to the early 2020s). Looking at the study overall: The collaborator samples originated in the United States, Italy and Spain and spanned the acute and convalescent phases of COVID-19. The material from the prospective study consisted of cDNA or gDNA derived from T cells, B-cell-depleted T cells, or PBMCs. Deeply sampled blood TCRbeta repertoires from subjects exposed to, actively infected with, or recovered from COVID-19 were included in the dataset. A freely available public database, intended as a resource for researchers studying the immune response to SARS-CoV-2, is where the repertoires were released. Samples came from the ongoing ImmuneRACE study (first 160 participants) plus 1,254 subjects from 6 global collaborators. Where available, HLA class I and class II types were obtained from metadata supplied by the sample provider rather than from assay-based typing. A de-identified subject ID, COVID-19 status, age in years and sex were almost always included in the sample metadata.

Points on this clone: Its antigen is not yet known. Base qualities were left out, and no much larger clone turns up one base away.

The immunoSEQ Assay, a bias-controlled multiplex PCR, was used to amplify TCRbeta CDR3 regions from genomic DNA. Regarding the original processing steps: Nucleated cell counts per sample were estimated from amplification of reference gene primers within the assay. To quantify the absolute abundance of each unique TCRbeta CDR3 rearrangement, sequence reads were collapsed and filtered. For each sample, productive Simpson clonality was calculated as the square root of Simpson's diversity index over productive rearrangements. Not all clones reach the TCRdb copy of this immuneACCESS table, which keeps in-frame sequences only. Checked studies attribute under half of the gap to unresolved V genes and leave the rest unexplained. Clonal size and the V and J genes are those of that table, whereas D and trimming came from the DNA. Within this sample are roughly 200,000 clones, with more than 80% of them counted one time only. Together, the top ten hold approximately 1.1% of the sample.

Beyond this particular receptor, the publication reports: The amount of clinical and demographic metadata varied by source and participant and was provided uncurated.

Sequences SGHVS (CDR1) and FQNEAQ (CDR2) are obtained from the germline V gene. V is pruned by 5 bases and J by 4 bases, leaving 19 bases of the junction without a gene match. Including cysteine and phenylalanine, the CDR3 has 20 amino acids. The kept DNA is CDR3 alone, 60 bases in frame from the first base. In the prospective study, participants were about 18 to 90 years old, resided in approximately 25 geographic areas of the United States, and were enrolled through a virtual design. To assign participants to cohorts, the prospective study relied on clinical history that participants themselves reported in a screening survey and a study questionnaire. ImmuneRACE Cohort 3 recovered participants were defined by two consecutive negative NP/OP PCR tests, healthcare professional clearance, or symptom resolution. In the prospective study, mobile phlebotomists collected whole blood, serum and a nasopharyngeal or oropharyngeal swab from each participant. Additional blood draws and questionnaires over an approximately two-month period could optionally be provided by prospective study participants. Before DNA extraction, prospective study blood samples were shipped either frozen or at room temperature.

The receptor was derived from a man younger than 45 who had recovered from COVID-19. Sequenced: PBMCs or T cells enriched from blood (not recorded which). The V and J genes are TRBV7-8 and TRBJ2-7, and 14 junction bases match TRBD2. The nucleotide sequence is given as TGTGCCAGCAGCCCACGACTAGCGGGGGGGCCCGATTCCCCGAGATACGAGCAGTACTTC. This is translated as CASSPRLAGGPDSPRYEQYF. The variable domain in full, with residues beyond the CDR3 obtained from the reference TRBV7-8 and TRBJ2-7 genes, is GAGVSQSPRYKVAKRGQDVALRCDPISGHVSLFWYQQALGQGPEFLTYFQNEAQLDKSGLPSDRFFAERPEGSVSTLKIQRTQQEDSAVYLCASSPRLAGGPDSPRYEQYFGPGTRLTVT.